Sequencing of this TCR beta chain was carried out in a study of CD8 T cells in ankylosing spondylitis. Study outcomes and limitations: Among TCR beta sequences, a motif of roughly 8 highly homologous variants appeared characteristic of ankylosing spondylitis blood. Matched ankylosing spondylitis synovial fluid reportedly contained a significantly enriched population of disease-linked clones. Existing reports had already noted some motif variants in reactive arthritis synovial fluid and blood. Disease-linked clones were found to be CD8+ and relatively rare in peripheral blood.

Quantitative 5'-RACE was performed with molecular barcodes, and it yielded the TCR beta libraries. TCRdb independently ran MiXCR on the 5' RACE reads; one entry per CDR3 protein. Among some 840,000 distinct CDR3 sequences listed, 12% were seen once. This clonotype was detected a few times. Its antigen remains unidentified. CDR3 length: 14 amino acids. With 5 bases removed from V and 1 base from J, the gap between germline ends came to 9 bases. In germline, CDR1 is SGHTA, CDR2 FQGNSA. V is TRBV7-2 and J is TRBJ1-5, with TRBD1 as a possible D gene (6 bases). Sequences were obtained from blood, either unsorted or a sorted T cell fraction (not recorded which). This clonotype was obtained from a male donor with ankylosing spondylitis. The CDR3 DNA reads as TGTGCCAGCAGCGCGCAGGGGAGCAATCAGCCCCAGCATTTT. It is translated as CASSAQGSNQPQHF.